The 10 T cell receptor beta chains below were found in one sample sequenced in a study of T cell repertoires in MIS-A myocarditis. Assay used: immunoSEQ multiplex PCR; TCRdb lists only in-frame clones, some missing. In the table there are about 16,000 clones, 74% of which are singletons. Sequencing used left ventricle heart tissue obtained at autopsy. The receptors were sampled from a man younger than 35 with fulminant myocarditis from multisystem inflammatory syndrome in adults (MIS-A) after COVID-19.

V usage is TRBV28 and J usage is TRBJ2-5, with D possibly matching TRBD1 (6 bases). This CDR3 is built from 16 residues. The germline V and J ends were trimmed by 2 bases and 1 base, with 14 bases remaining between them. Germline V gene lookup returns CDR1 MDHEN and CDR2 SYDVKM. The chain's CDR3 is CASSLSGQFLQETQYF. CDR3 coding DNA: TGTGCCAGCAGTTTAAGTGGACAGTTCCTCCAAGAGACCCAGTACTTC.

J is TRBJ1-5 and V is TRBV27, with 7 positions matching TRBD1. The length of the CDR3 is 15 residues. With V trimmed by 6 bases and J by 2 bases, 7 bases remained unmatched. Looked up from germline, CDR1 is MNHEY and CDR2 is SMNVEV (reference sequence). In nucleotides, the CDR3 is TGTGCCAGCAGCCCTCAAACAGGGGGCAATCAGCCCCAGCATTTT. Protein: CASSPQTGGNQPQHF.

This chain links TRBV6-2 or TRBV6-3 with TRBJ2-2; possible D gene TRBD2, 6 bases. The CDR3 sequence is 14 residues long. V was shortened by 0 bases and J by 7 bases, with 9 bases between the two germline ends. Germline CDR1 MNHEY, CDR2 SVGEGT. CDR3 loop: CASSYSAEGGELFF. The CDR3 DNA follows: TGTGCCAGCAGTTACTCCGCGGAGGGCGGGGAGCTGTTTTTT.

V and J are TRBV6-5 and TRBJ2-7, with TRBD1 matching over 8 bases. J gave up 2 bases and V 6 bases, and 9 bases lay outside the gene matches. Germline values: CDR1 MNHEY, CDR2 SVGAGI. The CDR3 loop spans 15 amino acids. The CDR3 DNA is TGTGCCAGCAGAACCGGACAGGGAACCCCCTACGAGCAGTACTTC. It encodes CASRTGQGTPYEQYF.

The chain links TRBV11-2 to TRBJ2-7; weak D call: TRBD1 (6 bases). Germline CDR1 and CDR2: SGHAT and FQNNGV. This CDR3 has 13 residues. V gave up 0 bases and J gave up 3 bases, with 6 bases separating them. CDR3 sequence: CASSLEQGYEQYF. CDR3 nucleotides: TGTGCCAGCAGCTTAGAACAGGGCTACGAGCAGTACTTC.

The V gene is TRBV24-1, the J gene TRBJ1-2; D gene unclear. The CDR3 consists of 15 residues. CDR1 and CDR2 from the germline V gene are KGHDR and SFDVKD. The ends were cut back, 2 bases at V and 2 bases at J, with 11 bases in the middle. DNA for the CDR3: TGTGCCACCAGTGATTCCGGGCCGCTCAACTATGGCTACACCTTC. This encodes CATSDSGPLNYGYTF.

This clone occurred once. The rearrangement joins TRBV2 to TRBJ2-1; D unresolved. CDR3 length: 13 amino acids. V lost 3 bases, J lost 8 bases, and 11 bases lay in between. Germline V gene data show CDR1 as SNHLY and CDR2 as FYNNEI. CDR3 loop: CASSENAWDEQFF. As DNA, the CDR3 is TGTGCCAGCAGTGAGAACGCCTGGGATGAGCAGTTCTTC.

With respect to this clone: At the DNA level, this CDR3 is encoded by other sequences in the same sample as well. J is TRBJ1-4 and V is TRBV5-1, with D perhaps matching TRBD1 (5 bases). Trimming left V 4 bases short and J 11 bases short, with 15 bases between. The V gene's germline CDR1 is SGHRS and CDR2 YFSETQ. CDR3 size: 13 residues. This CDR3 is CASSPSGDEKLFF. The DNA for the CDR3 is TGCGCCAGCAGCCCGAGTGGGGACGAGAAACTGTTTTTT.

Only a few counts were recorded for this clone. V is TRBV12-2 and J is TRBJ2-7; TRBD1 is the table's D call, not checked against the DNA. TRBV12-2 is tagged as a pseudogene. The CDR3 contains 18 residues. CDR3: CASRYSYDVGQISYEQYF. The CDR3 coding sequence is TGTGCAAGTCGCTACTCCTACGATGTGGGACAGATCTCCTACGAGCAGTACTTC.

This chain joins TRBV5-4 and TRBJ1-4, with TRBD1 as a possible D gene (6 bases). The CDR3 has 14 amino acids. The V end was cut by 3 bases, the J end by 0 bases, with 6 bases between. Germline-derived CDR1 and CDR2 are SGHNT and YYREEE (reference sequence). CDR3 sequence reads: CASSSGATNEKLFF. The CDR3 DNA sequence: TGTGCCAGCAGCTCAGGGGCAACTAATGAAAAACTGTTTTTT.